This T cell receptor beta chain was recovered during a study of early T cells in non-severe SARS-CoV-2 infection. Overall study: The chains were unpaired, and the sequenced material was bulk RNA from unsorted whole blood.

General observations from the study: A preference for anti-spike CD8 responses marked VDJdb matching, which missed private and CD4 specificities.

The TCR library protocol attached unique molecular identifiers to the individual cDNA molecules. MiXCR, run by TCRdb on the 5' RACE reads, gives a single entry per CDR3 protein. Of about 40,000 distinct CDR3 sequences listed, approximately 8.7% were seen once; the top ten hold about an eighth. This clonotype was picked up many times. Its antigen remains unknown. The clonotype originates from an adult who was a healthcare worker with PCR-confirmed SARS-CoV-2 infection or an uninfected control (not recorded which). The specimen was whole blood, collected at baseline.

The CDR3 DNA reads as TGTGCCAGCAGCTTCTACAGGGATGGGACTGAAGCTTTCTTT. This codes for CASSFYRDGTEAFF. The chain employs TRBV11-2 and TRBJ1-1, with D possibly TRBD1 on 6 matching bases. V was pared by 3 bases and J by 5 bases, with 13 bases between. The germline V gene has CDR1 SGHAT and CDR2 FQNNGV. The CDR3 runs 14 residues.